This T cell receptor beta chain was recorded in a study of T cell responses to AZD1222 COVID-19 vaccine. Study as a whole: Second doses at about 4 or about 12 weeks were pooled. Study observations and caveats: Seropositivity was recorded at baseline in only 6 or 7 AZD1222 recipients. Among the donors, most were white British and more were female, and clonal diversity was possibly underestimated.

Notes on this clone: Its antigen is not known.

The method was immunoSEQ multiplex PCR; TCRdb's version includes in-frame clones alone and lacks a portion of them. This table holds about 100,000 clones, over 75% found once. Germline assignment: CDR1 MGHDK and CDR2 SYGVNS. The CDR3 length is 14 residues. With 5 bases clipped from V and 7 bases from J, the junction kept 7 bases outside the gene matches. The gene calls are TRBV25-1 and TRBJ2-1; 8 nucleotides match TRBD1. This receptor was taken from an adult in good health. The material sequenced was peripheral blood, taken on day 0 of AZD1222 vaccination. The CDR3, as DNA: TGTGCCAGCAGTCCGGACAGGGCTGGGAATGAGCAGTTCTTC. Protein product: CASSPDRAGNEQFF.